The 21 T cell receptor beta chains below all came from one sample that was sequenced in a study of blood T cell repertoires in COVID-19. Repertoires were generated with immunoSEQ multiplex PCR, while TCRdb's copy carries only in-frame clones and drops some. This sample has around 160,000 clones; approximately 80% occur once, and the top ten carry 30% to 45%. Sequences were obtained from peripheral blood. The receptors shown here come from a human donor in a cohort sampled during active COVID-19.

The V and J genes are TRBV5-4 and TRBJ2-7, with 9 bases matching TRBD1. The V and J ends lost 4 bases and 3 bases, in that order; junction bases with no gene match: 5. Germline assignment: CDR1 SGHNT and CDR2 YYREEE (reference sequence). The CDR3 spans 14 residues. As DNA, the CDR3 is TGTGCCAGCAGCACCGGGACAGGGAACTACGAGCAGTACTTC. Its translation: CASSTGTGNYEQYF.

The chain joins TRBV12-3 or TRBV12-4 to TRBJ1-2, with 7 bases lining up with TRBD1. The CDR3 runs 12 residues. The trim removed 6 bases at V and 7 bases at J, leaving 5 bases unmatched. CDR3 sequence (DNA): TGTGCCAGCAGCTGGAACAGGGGTGGCTACACCTTC. It translates to CASSWNRGGYTF.

V is TRBV7-9 and J is TRBJ1-5; tentatively, D is TRBD1 (5 bases). V shed 5 bases and J shed 5 bases, with 13 bases lying between them. This CDR3 contains 14 residues. The germline gives CDR1 SEHNR, CDR2 FQNEAQ (reference sequence). The CDR3 DNA reads TGTGCCAGCAGCACCCAAGCAGGGTATCAGCCCCAGCATTTT. Residues: CASSTQAGYQPQHF. The entire variable domain, with the rest obtained from reference TRBV7-9 and TRBJ1-5, is as follows: DTGVSQNPRHKITKRGQNVTFRCDPISEHNRLYWYRQTLGQGPEFLTYFQNEAQLEKSRLLSDRFSAERPKGSFSTLEIQRTEQGDSAMYLCASSTQAGYQPQHFGDGTRLSIL.

The rearrangement uses TRBV10-1 and TRBJ1-2, with TRBD1 matching over 7 bases. The CDR3 sequence is 13 residues long. V shed 2 bases, J shed 4 bases, and the junction held 1 base outside the gene matches. Germline CDR1 reads WNHNN; CDR2 reads SYGVQD (reference sequence). CDR3 nucleotide sequence: TGCGCCAGCAGTGAGGGGACAGCCTATGGCTACACCTTC. Translating it yields CASSEGTAYGYTF.

This chain uses TRBV3-1 (or the pseudogene TRBV3-2) with TRBJ2-3; TRBD2 is a possible D gene (6 bases). Trimming pared 1 base from V and 1 base from J, leaving 9 bases between. This CDR3 contains 15 residues. Germline CDR1 is LGHDT and CDR2 is YNNKEL (reference sequence). This CDR3 is CASSQVGGGTDTQYF. CDR3 nucleotides: TGTGCCAGCAGCCAAGTCGGGGGAGGCACAGATACGCAGTATTTT.

This sequence joins TRBV11-3 and TRBJ1-1; 7 bases are a match to TRBD1. The germline CDR1 and CDR2 sequences are SGHNT and YENEEA. The CDR3 contains 15 residues. Trimming cost V 7 bases and J 1 base; bases outside gene matches: 9. The CDR3: CASILSGQTNTEAFF. The CDR3 DNA sequence: TGTGCCAGCATCCTTTCGGGACAGACGAACACTGAAGCTTTCTTT.

The chain combines TRBV6-5 with TRBJ1-1, with a possible D match to TRBD1 (6 bases). CDR1 is MNHEY and CDR2 is SVGAGI in the germline V gene. This CDR3 region has 14 residues. The V gene lost 6 bases and the J gene lost 0 bases, with 11 bases spanning the gap. The CDR3 sequence is CASRSTGMNTEAFF. The CDR3 DNA reads as TGTGCCAGCAGATCCACAGGGATGAACACTGAAGCTTTCTTT.

V gene TRBV5-1 combines with J gene TRBJ2-7; 7 nucleotides agree with TRBD1. With 4 bases clipped from V and 6 bases from J, the junction kept 10 bases outside the gene matches. Germline V lookup: CDR1 SGHRS, CDR2 YFSETQ. This CDR3 comprises 14 residues. As DNA, the CDR3 is TGCGCCAGCAGCCCCGACAGGGTACAGGGCGAGCAGTACTTC. It is translated as CASSPDRVQGEQYF. Using reference TRBV5-1 and TRBJ2-7 for the parts outside the CDR3, the full variable domain is KAGVTQTPRYLIKTRGQQVTLSCSPISGHRSVSWYQQTPGQGLQFLFEYFSETQRNKGNFPGRFSGRQFSNSRSEMNVSTLELGDSALYLCASSPDRVQGEQYFGPGTRLTVT.

This clone was detected only a few times. This chain connects TRBV5-3 to TRBJ1-5; D is ambiguous. TRBV5-3 is an ORF for which the function is uncertain. The CDR3 runs to 15 residues. The V end lost 2 bases, the J end lost 0 bases, and 9 bases lay between the germline ends. The CDR3 nucleotides read TGTGCCAGAAGCTTTCGAGTGATTAGCAATCAGCCCCAGCATTTT. This sequence encodes CARSFRVISNQPQHF.

The table lists this clone with a count of one. The chain recombines TRBV9 with TRBJ2-5; 7 bases align to TRBD2. With 1 base clipped from V and 5 bases from J, the junction kept 8 bases outside the gene matches. There are 15 residues in the CDR3. From germline, CDR1 is SGDLS and CDR2 YYNGEE. The CDR3 region has the DNA TGTGCCAGCAGCGTACGGGGGGAGGGGATCGAGACCCAGTACTTC. This codes for CASSVRGEGIETQYF.

This rearrangement joins TRBV24-1 to TRBJ1-2; D is possibly TRBD1 (5 bases). The CDR3 is 13 amino acids. The V and J ends lost 7 bases and 3 bases respectively, with 11 bases between them. Germline CDR1 KGHDR, CDR2 SFDVKD. DNA of the CDR3: TGTGCCACCAGCCGGGGGACGGACTATGGCTACACCTTC. Translating it yields CATSRGTDYGYTF.

The rearrangement uses TRBV28 and TRBJ1-1; D remains ambiguous. Germline V CDR1 and CDR2: MDHEN, SYDVKM. The V end lost 6 bases, the J end lost 4 bases, and 18 bases lay between the germline ends. This CDR3 has 15 amino acids. The CDR3 is CASRLHHAGLTEAFF. The CDR3 DNA sequence: TGTGCCAGCAGGCTTCACCATGCGGGCCTCACTGAAGCTTTCTTT.

The V and J genes are TRBV4-3 and TRBJ2-7; 10 bases map to TRBD2. The germline V gene has CDR1 LGHNA and CDR2 YSLEER. CDR3 length: 15 residues. V was clipped by 4 bases and J by 5 bases; unmatched bases: 8. This CDR3 is CASSLTAGGKDEQYF. Written as DNA, the CDR3 is TGCGCCAGCAGCCTCACAGCGGGGGGGAAGGACGAGCAGTACTTC.

CDR3: CASSHDRAPYEQYF. The CDR3 DNA sequence: TGTGCCAGCAGTCACGACAGGGCCCCCTACGAGCAGTACTTC. The chain employs TRBV6-2 or TRBV6-3 and TRBJ2-7; 7 bases match TRBD1. CDR3 length: 14 residues. The V segment lost 5 bases and the J segment 2 bases; nucleotides outside the gene matches: 6. CDR1 and CDR2 (germline): MNHEY, SVGEGT.

This clone was detected a few times. The CDR3 DNA sequence: TGTGCCAGCAGCTTAGATCTATCTACCGTCGGTGAAAAACTGTTTTTT. It is translated as CASSLDLSTVGEKLFF. The chain recombines TRBV11-2 with TRBJ1-4, with unresolved D. The V and J ends lost 0 bases and 7 bases respectively, with 15 bases between them. Germline CDR1 SGHAT, CDR2 FQNNGV. The CDR3 length is 16 residues.

The table lists this clone with a count of one. This chain uses TRBV6-2 or TRBV6-3 with TRBJ2-7; 10 bases map to TRBD1. Germline V gene sequence: CDR1 MNHEY, CDR2 SVGEGT. The V segment lost 0 bases and the J segment 2 bases; nucleotides outside the gene matches: 1. This CDR3 contains 15 residues. Here the CDR3 reads CASSYSTGGTYEQYF. In DNA, the CDR3 is TGTGCCAGCAGTTACTCGACAGGGGGCACCTACGAGCAGTACTTC.

V and J are TRBV28 and TRBJ2-2; D remains unclear. The length of the CDR3 is 13 residues. The germline V gene has CDR1 MDHEN and CDR2 SYDVKM. V was pared by 8 bases and J by 2 bases, with 9 bases between. The CDR3 region has the DNA TGTGCCAGCGGCCAGTACAACACCGGGGAGCTGTTTTTT. It encodes CASGQYNTGELFF. Looking up the rest from reference TRBV28 and TRBJ2-2 gives the full variable domain: DVKVTQSSRYLVKRTGEKVFLECVQDMDHENMFWYRQDPGLGLRLIYFSYDVKMKEKGDIPEGYSVSREKKERFSLILESASTNQTSMYLCASGQYNTGELFFGEGSRLTVL.

This chain links TRBV3-1 (or the pseudogene TRBV3-2) with TRBJ2-1, with D perhaps matching TRBD2 (7 bases). Germline-derived CDR1 and CDR2 are LGHDT and YNNKEL (reference sequence). V lost 3 bases and J lost 4, with 10 bases in between. CDR3 length: 14 amino acids. The CDR3 loop reads CASSQGGQYNEQFF. The CDR3 coding sequence is TGTGCCAGCAGCCAGGGGGGGCAATACAATGAGCAGTTCTTC.

V usage is TRBV6-1 and J usage is TRBJ1-6, with 9 bases that match TRBD1. The V gene end was trimmed by 3 bases and the J gene end by 16 bases; junction bases not matched to a gene: 13. The CDR3 extends over 15 amino acids. The germline gives CDR1 MNHNS, CDR2 SASEGT. The CDR3 nucleotides read TGTGCCAGCAGTGAGACCCGACAGGGGGGAGAATCTCTCCACTTT. It yields the protein CASSETRQGGESLHF.

The CDR3 here is CASSPGDRDFYGYTF. In DNA, the CDR3 is TGTGCCAGCAGCCCAGGGGACAGGGATTTCTATGGCTACACCTTC. The chain links TRBV7-8 to TRBJ1-2; 9 nucleotides align to TRBD1. The CDR3 covers 15 residues. The germline CDR1 and CDR2 sequences are SGHVS and FQNEAQ. Trimming removed 5 bases from V and 4 bases from J; junction bases left unmatched: 8.

The chain couples TRBV9 to TRBJ1-2, with D possibly being TRBD1 (5 bases). CDR1 and CDR2 from the germline V gene are SGDLS and YYNGEE. The CDR3 extends over 13 amino acids. V lost 3 bases, J lost 8 bases, and 14 bases lay in between. CDR3 bases: TGTGCCAGCAGCGCGCTGCGGGGCCACGGCTACACCTTC. It is translated as CASSALRGHGYTF.